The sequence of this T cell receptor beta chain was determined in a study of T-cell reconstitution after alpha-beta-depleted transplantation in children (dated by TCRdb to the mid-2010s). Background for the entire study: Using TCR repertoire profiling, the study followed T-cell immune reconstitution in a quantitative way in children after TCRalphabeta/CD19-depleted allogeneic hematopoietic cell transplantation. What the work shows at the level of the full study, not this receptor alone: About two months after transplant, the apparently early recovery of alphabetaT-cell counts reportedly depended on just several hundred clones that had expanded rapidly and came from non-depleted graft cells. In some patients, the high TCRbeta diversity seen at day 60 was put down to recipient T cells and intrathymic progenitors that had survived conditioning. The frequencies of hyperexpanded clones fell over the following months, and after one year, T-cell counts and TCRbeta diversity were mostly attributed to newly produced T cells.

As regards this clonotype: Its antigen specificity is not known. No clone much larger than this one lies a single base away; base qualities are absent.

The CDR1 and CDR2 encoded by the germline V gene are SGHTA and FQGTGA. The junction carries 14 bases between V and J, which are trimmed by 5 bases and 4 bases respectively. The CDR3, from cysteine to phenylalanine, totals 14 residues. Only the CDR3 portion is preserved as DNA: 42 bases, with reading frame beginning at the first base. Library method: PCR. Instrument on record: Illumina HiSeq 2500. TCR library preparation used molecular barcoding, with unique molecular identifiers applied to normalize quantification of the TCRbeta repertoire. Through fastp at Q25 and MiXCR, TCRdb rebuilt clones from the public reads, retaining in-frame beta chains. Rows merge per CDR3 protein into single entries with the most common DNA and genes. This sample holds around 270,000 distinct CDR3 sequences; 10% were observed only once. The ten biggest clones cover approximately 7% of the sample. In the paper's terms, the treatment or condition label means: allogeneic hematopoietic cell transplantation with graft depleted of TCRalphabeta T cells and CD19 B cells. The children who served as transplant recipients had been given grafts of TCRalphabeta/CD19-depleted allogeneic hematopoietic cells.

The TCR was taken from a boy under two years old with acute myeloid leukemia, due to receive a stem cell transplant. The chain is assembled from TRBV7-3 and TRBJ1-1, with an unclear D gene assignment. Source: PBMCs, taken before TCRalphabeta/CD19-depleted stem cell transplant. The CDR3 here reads CASSASGGVTEAFF. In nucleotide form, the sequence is TGTGCCAGCAGCGCCTCCGGTGGGGTCACTGAAGCTTTCTTT.